Listed below are T cell receptor beta chains from one sample, sequenced in a study of cytomegalovirus exposure and HLA in healthy donors. Only in-frame clones appear in the TCRdb table, and some are missing; sequencing was by immunoSEQ multiplex PCR. The data show around 150,000 clones, about 80% seen once. Sequenced sample: PBMCs. These receptor sequences come from a young man in good health. The CDR3 runs from the conserved cysteine through the conserved F or W. The order of the fields is clone size, J gene, V gene, D gene, CDR3 protein, CDR3 DNA. A D gene is named only where the DNA matches it firmly. Size values are once, few and many counts, or a class for expanded clones, and some rows have none.

size: -; J: TRBJ1-1; V: TRBV27; D: -; CDR3: CASSRQEMNTEAFF; DNA: TGTGCCAGCAGTCGACAGGAGATGAACACTGAAGCTTTCTTT
size: -; J: TRBJ2-6; V: TRBV30; D: -; CDR3: CAWGGGANVLTF; DNA: TGTGCCTGGGGAGGTGGGGCCAACGTCCTGACTTTC
size: -; J: TRBJ1-4; V: TRBV5-5; D: -; CDR3: CASSRRGGAGEKLFF; DNA: TGTGCCAGCAGTCGTCGGGGGGGCGCCGGTGAAAAACTGTTTTTT
size: -; J: TRBJ1-3; V: TRBV7-2; D: -; CDR3: CASSPPPGTGNTIYF; DNA: TGTGCCAGCAGCCCCCCGCCAGGAACTGGAAACACCATATATTTT
size: few; J: TRBJ2-1; V: TRBV6-5; D: -; CDR3: CASSSGGGEYNEQFF; DNA: TGTGCCAGCAGTTCTGGCGGAGGGGAGTACAATGAGCAGTTCTTC
size: -; J: TRBJ2-7; V: TRBV10-3; D: TRBD1; CDR3: CAISESIGKSGQGDWGRSYEQYF; DNA: TGTGCCATCAGTGAGTCGATAGGAAAGTCTGGACAGGGGGATTGGGGCCGCTCCTACGAGCAGTACTTC
size: -; J: TRBJ2-4; V: TRBV29-1; D: -; CDR3: CSVSVAKNIQYF; DNA: TGCAGCGTCAGTGTAGCCAAAAACATTCAGTACTTC
size: few; J: TRBJ2-2; V: TRBV6-1; D: -; CDR3: CASTRVVGTGELFF; DNA: TGTGCCAGCACCAGGGTGGTGGGAACCGGGGAGCTGTTTTTT
size: -; J: TRBJ1-2; V: TRBV6-1; D: -; CDR3: CASSDASRGDYGYTF; DNA: TGTGCCAGCAGCGATGCGTCCAGGGGTGACTATGGCTACACCTTC
size: once; J: TRBJ1-1; V: TRBV28; D: -; CDR3: CASSLPGLYTEAFF; DNA: TGTGCCAGCAGTTTACCCGGACTTTACACTGAAGCTTTCTTT
size: few; J: TRBJ2-7; V: TRBV4-1; D: -; CDR3: CASSQVDLGFFSEQYF; DNA: TGCGCCAGCAGCCAAGTAGATCTGGGCTTCTTTTCCGAGCAGTACTTC
size: -; J: TRBJ1-1; V: TRBV5-1; D: -; CDR3: CASSLELGIIYTEAFF; DNA: TGCGCCAGCAGCTTGGAGCTGGGCATCATCTACACTGAAGCTTTCTTT
size: -; J: TRBJ2-7; V: TRBV28; D: -; CDR3: CASSPSLEGGDYEQYF; DNA: TGTGCCAGCAGCCCCAGCCTTGAGGGGGGGGACTACGAGCAGTACTTC
size: -; J: TRBJ2-7; V: TRBV6-5; D: -; CDR3: CASSCTGPGSYEQYF; DNA: TGTGCCAGCAGTTGCACAGGTCCGGGCTCCTACGAGCAGTACTTC
size: -; J: TRBJ1-5; V: TRBV29-1; D: -; CDR3: CSVGAVGQPQHF; DNA: TGCAGCGTTGGGGCCGTGGGTCAGCCCCAGCATTTT
size: -; J: TRBJ2-3; V: TRBV7-9; D: -; CDR3: CASSLSTDTQYF; DNA: TGTGCCAGCAGTCTCAGCACAGATACGCAGTATTTT
size: -; J: TRBJ2-7; V: TRBV29-1; D: TRBD2; CDR3: CSVGGSYEQYF; DNA: TGCAGCGTGGGGGGGTCTTACGAGCAGTACTTC
size: -; J: TRBJ2-7; V: TRBV2; D: -; CDR3: CASSEYTYEQYF; DNA: TGTGCCAGCAGCGAATACACCTACGAGCAGTACTTC
size: once; J: TRBJ2-7; V: TRBV28; D: -; CDR3: CASRPPGARSYEQYF; DNA: TGTGCCAGCAGACCCCCAGGGGCGCGGTCCTACGAGCAGTACTTC
size: -; J: TRBJ1-1; V: TRBV18; D: -; CDR3: CASSPLVAGGDTEAFF; DNA: TGTGCCAGCTCACCACTGGTGGCAGGAGGTGACACTGAAGCTTTCTTT
size: -; J: TRBJ2-5; V: TRBV12-5; D: -; CDR3: CASGLLGAGTQYF; DNA: TGTGCTAGTGGTTTGCTAGGGGCAGGGACCCAGTACTTC
size: -; J: TRBJ2-3; V: TRBV7-2; D: TRBD2; CDR3: CASSPLAGGGTDTQYF; DNA: TGTGCCAGCAGCCCCCTAGCGGGAGGGGGCACAGATACGCAGTATTTT
size: once; J: TRBJ1-5; V: TRBV7-9; D: -; CDR3: CSSSRTGGEGQPQHF; DNA: TGTTCCAGCAGCCGCACCGGGGGGGAAGGTCAGCCCCAGCATTTT
size: -; J: TRBJ1-5; V: TRBV2; D: TRBD1; CDR3: CASRPHRGPSNQPQHF; DNA: TGTGCCAGCAGACCCCACAGGGGTCCGAGCAATCAGCCCCAGCATTTT
size: -; J: TRBJ2-1; V: TRBV6-1; D: -; CDR3: CASEGVMGNEQFF; DNA: TGTGCCAGCGAGGGGGTTATGGGCAATGAGCAGTTCTTC
size: -; J: TRBJ2-5; V: TRBV7-6; D: -; CDR3: CASSRRAQGQETQYF; DNA: TGTGCCAGCAGCCGTAGGGCCCAGGGCCAAGAGACCCAGTACTTC
size: -; J: TRBJ2-7; V: TRBV10-3; D: -; CDR3: CAISEVELFYEQYF; DNA: TGTGCCATCAGCGAAGTTGAACTCTTCTACGAGCAGTACTTC
size: few; J: TRBJ2-7; V: TRBV27; D: TRBD2; CDR3: CASSTRGGPFYEQYF; DNA: TGTGCCAGCAGTACTCGCGGGGGGCCCTTCTACGAGCAGTACTTC
size: -; J: TRBJ2-1; V: TRBV19; D: TRBD2; CDR3: CASLASGYNEQFF; DNA: TGTGCCAGTTTGGCTAGCGGATACAATGAGCAGTTCTTC
size: once; J: TRBJ1-1; V: TRBV19; D: TRBD1; CDR3: CASRTRGGAVVRRNTEAFF; DNA: TGTGCCAGTAGGACTCGAGGGGGCGCGGTAGTTAGGAGGAACACTGAAGCTTTCTTT
size: -; J: TRBJ2-3; V: TRBV7-9; D: -; CDR3: CASSPPWGPPRDTQYF; DNA: TGTGCCAGCAGCCCCCCTTGGGGGCCCCCCCGAGATACGCAGTATTTT
size: -; J: TRBJ1-5; V: TRBV6-1; D: TRBD1; CDR3: CASSAWTGGSQPQHF; DNA: TGTGCCAGCAGTGCCTGGACAGGGGGCAGTCAGCCCCAGCATTTT